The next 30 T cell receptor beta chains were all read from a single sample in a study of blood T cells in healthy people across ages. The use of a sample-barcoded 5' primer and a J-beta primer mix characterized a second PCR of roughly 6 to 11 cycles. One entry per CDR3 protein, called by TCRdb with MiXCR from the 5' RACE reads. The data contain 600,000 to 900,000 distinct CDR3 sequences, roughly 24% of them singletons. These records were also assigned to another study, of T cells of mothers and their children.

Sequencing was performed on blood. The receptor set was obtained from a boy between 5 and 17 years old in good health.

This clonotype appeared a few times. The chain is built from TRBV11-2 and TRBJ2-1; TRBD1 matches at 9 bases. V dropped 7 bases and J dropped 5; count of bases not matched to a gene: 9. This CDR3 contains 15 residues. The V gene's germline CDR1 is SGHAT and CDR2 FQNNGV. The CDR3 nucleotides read TGTGCCAGCACCACCGGGACAGGGACCCACAATGAGCAGTTCTTC. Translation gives CASTTGTGTHNEQFF. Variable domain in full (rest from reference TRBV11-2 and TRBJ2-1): EAGVAQSPRYKIIEKRQSVAFWCNPISGHATLYWYQQILGQGPKLLIQFQNNGVVDDSQLPKDRFSAERLKGVDSTLKIQPAKLEDSAVYLCASTTGTGTHNEQFFGPGTRLTVL.

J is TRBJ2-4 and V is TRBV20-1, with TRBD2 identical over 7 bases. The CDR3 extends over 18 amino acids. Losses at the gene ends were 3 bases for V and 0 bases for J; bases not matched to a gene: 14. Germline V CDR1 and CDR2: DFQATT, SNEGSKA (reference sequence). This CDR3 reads CSASPPRGAGVAKNIQYF. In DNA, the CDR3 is TGCAGTGCTAGTCCTCCCCGAGGGGCGGGGGTAGCCAAAAACATTCAGTACTTC.

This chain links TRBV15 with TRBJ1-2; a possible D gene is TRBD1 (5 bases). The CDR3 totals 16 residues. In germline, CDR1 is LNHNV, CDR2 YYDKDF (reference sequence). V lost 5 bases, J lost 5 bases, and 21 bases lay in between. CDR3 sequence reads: CATSGYLIGGSYGYTF. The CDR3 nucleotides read TGTGCCACCAGCGGGTACCTAATCGGGGGATCTTATGGCTACACCTTC.

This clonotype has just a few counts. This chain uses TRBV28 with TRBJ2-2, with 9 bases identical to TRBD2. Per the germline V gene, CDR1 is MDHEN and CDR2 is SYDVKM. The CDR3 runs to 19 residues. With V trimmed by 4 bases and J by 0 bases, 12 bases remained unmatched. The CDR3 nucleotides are TGTGCCAGCAGTTATCTTCCGAGCGGGGGGTCTTCGAACACCGGGGAGCTGTTTTTT. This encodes CASSYLPSGGSSNTGELFF.

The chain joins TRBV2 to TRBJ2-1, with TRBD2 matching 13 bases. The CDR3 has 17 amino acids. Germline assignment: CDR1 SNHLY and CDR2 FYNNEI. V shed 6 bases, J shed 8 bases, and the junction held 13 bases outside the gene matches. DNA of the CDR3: TGTGCCAGCAGGGAGAGACTAGCGGGGGGTAGGTTTTATGAGCAGTTCTTC. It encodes CASRERLAGGRFYEQFF.

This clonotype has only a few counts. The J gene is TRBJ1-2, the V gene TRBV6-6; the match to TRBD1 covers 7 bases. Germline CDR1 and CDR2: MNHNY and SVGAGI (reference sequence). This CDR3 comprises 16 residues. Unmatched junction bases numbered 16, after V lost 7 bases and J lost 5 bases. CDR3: CASTVTGAGALYGYTF. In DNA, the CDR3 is TGTGCCAGCACCGTAACAGGGGCTGGGGCGCTATATGGCTACACCTTC.

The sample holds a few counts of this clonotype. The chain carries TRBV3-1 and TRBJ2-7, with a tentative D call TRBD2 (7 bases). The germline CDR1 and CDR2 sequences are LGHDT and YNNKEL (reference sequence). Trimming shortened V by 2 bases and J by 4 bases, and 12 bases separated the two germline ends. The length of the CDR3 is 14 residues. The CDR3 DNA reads TGTGCCAGCAGCCAACTAGGGGGGGCTTACGAGCAGTACTTC. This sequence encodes CASSQLGGAYEQYF.

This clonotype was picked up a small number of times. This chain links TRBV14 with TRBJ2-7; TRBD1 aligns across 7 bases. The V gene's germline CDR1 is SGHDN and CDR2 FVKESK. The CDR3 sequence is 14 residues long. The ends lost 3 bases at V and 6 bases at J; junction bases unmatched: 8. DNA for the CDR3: TGTGCCAGCAGCCAGGGCCCGACAGGGCGCGAGCAGTACTTC. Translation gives CASSQGPTGREQYF.

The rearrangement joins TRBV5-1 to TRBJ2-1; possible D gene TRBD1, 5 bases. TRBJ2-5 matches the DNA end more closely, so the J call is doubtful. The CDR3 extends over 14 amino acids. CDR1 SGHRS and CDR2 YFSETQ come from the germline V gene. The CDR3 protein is CASSLSQGGKTQYF. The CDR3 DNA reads TGCGCCAGCAGCTTGAGCCAGGGTGGAAAGACCCAGTACTTC.

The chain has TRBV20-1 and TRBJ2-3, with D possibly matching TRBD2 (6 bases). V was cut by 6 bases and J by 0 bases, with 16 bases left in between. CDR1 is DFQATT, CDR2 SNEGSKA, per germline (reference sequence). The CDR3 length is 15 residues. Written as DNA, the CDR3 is TGCAGTGCAAATGAAGCGGGTCCTAGCACAGATACGCAGTATTTT. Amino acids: CSANEAGPSTDTQYF.

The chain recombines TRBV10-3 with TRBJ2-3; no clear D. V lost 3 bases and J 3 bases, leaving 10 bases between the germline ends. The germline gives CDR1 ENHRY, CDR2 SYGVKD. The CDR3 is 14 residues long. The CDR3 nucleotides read TGTGCCATCAGTGAAAAGCGTCGGACAGATACGCAGTATTTT. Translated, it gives CAISEKRRTDTQYF.

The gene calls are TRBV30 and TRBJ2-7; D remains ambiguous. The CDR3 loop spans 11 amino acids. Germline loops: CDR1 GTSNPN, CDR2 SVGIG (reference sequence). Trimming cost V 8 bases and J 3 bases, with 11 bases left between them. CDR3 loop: CASVGFYEQYF. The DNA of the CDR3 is TGTGCCAGCGTAGGGTTCTACGAGCAGTACTTC.

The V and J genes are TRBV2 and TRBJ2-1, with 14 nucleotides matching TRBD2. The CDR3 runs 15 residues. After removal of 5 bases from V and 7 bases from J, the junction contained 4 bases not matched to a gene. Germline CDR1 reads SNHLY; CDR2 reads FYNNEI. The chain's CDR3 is CASSWTSGGINEQFF. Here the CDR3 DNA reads TGTGCCAGCAGTTGGACTAGCGGGGGGATAAATGAGCAGTTCTTC.

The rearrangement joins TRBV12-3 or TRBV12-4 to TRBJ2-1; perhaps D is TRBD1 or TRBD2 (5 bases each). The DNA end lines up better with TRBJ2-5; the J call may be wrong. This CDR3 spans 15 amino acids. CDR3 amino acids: CASSLRDEGQETQYF. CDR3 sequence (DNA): TGTGCCAGCAGTCTCCGGGACGAGGGTCAAGAGACCCAGTACTTC.

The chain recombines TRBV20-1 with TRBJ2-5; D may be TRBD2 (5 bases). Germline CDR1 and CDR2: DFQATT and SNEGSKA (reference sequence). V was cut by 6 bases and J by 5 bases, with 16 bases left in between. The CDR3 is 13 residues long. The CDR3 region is CSARDLYRETQYF. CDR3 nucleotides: TGCAGTGCACGGGATTTATATAGGGAGACCCAGTACTTC.

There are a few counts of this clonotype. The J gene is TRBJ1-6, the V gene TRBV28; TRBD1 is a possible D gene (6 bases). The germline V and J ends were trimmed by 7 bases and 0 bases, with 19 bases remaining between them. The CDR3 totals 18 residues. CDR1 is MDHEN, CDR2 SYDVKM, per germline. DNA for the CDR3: TGTGCCAGCACCAGAACCCGGGGGCCTACCTCCTATAATTCACCCCTCCACTTT. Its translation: CASTRTRGPTSYNSPLHF.

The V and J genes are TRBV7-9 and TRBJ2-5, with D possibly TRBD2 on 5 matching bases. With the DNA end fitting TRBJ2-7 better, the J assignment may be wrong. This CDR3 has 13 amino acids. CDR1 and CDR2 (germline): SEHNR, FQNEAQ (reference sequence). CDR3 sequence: CASVSRDSYEQYF. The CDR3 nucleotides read TGTGCCAGCGTAAGTCGGGACTCCTACGAGCAGTACTTC.

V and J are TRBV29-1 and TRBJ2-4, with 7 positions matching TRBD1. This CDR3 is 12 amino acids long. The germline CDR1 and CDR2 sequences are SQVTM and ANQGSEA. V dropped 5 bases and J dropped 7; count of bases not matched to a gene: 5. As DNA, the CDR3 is TGCAGCGTTACCCGGGACAGTAACATTCAGTACTTC. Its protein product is CSVTRDSNIQYF.

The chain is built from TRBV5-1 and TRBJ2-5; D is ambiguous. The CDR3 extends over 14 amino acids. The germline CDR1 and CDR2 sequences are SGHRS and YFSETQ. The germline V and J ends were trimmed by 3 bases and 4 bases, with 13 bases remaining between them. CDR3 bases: TGCGCCAGCAGCTCGGTACCGGGCTCAGAGACCCAGTACTTC. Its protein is CASSSVPGSETQYF.

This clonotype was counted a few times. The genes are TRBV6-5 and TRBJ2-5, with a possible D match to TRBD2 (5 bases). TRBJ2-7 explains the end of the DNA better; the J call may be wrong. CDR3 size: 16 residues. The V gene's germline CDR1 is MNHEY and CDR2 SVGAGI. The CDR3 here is CASSYSTRVRDSEQYF. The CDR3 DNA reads TGTGCCAGCAGTTACTCGACCCGGGTGAGGGATTCCGAGCAGTACTTC.

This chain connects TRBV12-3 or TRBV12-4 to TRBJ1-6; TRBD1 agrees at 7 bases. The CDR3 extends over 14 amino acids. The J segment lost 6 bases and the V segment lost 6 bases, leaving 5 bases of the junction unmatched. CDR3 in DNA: TGTGCCAGCAGCCAAGACAGGGCTAATTCACCCCTCCACTTT. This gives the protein CASSQDRANSPLHF.

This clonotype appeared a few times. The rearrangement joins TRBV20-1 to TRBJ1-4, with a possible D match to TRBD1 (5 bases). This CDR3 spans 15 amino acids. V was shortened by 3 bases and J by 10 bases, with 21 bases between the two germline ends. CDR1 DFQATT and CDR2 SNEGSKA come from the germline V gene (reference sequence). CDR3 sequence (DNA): TGCAGTGCTAGCCCTCCTAGGGACCGGAGGGGAAAACTGTTTTTT. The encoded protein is CSASPPRDRRGKLFF.

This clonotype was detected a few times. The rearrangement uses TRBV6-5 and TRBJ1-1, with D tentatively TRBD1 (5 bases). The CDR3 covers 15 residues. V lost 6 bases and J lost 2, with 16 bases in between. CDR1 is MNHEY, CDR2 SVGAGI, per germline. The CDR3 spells CASSPWGSLNTEAFF. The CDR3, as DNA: TGTGCCAGCAGCCCATGGGGCAGTCTTAACACTGAAGCTTTCTTT.

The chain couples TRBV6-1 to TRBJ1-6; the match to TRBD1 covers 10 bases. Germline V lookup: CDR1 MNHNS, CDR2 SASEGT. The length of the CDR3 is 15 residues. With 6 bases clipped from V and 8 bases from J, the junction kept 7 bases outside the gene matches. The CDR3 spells CASRRDRGGDSPLHF. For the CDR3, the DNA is TGTGCCAGCAGACGGGACAGGGGAGGCGATTCACCCCTCCACTTT.

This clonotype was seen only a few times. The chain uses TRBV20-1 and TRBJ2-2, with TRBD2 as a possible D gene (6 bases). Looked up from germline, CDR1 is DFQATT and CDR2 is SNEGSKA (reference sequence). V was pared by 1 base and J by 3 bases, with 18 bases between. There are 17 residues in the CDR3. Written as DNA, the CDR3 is TGCAGTGCTAGAGTCCCGATGGGCGCGGGGCACACCGGGGAGCTGTTTTTT. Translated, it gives CSARVPMGAGHTGELFF.

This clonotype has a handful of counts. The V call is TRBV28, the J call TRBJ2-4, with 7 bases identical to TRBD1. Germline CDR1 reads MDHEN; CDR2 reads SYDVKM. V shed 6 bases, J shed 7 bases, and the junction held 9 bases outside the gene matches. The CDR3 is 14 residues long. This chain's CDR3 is CASRGTGDVNIQYF. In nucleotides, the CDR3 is TGTGCCAGCAGGGGCACAGGGGACGTGAACATTCAGTACTTC.

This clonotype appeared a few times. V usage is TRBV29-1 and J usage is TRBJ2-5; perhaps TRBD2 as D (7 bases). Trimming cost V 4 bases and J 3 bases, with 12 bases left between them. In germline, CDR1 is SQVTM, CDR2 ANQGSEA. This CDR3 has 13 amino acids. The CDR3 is CSVVQGGEETQYF. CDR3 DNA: TGCAGCGTTGTACAGGGAGGGGAAGAGACCCAGTACTTC.

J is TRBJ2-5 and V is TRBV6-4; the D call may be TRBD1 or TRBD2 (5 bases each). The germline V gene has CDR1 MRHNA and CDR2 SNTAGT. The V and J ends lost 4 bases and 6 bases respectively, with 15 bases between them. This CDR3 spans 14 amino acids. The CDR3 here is CASSVWDGGQTQYF. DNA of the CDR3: TGTGCCAGCAGTGTCTGGGACGGTGGGCAGACCCAGTACTTC.

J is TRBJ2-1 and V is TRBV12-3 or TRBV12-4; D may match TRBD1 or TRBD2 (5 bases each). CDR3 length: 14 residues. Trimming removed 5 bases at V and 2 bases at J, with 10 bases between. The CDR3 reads CASSRGVTYNEQFF. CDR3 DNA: TGTGCCAGCAGTAGGGGAGTAACCTACAATGAGCAGTTCTTC.

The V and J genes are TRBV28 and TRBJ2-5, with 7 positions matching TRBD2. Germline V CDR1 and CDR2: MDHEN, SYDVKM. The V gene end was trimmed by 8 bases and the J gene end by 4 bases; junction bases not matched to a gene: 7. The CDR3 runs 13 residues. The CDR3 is CASLSGAGETQYF. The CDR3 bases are TGTGCCAGCTTAAGCGGGGCGGGAGAGACCCAGTACTTC.